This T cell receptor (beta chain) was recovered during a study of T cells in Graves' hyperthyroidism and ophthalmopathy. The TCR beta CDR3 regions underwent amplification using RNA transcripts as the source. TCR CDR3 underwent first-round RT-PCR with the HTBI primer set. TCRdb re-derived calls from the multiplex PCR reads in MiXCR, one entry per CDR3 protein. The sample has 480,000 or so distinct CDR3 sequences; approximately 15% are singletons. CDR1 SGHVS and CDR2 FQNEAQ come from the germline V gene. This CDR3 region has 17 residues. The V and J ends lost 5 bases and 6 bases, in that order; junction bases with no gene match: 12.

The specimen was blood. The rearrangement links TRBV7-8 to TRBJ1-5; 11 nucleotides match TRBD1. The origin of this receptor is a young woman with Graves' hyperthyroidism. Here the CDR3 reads CASSKGRGTGGVQPQHF. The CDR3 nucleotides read TGTGCCAGCAGCAAAGGGAGGGGGACAGGGGGAGTTCAGCCCCAGCATTTT.